The 4 T cell receptor beta chains given below trace back to one sample, sequenced in a study of early T cells in non-severe SARS-CoV-2 infection. TCRdb called the 5' RACE reads again in MiXCR, with one record for every CDR3 protein. This sample has 80,000 to 95,000 distinct CDR3 sequences, with roughly an eighth found just once. Material for sequencing was whole blood. All receptors come from an adult who was a healthcare worker with PCR-confirmed SARS-CoV-2 infection or an uninfected control (not recorded which).

The CDR3 spells CASSFGPPENIQYF. The CDR3 DNA reads as TGTGCCAGCAGTTTCGGTCCCCCAGAAAACATTCAGTACTTC. The chain combines TRBV27 with TRBJ2-4; no clear D. The ends were cut back, 3 bases at V and 5 bases at J, with 11 bases in the middle. Per germline, CDR1 MNHEY and CDR2 SMNVEV (reference sequence). CDR3 length: 14 residues.

This clonotype was seen more than once but under ten times. Here the CDR3 DNA reads TGTGCCAGCAGCTTGGGACGGAGAAACACCATATATTTT. As protein: CASSLGRRNTIYF. V is TRBV7-2 and J is TRBJ1-3; weak D call: TRBD1 (5 bases). The CDR3 loop spans 13 amino acids. V lost 3 bases and J lost 5, with 8 bases in between. Germline V gene sequence: CDR1 SGHTA, CDR2 FQGNSA.

Only a few counts were recorded for this clonotype. The chain couples TRBV7-6 to TRBJ2-2, with TRBD2 matching 7 bases. The V gene end was trimmed by 1 base and the J gene end by 6 bases; junction bases not matched to a gene: 5. This CDR3 has 15 amino acids. The germline gives CDR1 SGHVS, CDR2 FNYEAQ. The CDR3 DNA sequence: TGTGCCAGCAGCTTAGTCTCTGGGGGGGCCGGGGAGCTGTTTTTT. As protein: CASSLVSGGAGELFF.

This clonotype has only a few counts. The CDR3 DNA is TGTGCCAGCAGCTCGTTAATTACAGGGTTGGGAGGCTACACCTTC. Translation gives CASSSLITGLGGYTF. This chain uses TRBV7-2 with TRBJ1-2, with D tentatively TRBD1 (6 bases). The CDR3 totals 15 residues. Germline CDR1 reads SGHTA; CDR2 reads FQGNSA. V was cut by 4 bases and J by 8 bases, with 20 bases left in between. The full variable domain, with the rest looked up from reference TRBV7-2 and TRBJ1-2, is GAGVSQSPSNKVTEKGKDVELRCDPISGHTALYWYRQSLGQGLEFLIYFQGNSAPDKSGLPSDRFSAERTGGSVSTLTIQRTQQEDSAVYLCASSSLITGLGGYTFGSGTRLTVV.